This entry describes one TCR beta chain. The PCR ran on 60 Vbeta and 13 Jbeta primers. Sequencing used immunoSEQ multiplex PCR; TCRdb keeps in-frame clones, though not all of them. This table has tens of thousands of clones, roughly four fifths appearing once. These data originate in a study of cytomegalovirus exposure and HLA in healthy donors. The CDR3 consists of 14 residues. Germline V gives CDR1 GTSNPN, CDR2 SVGIG (reference sequence). This receptor was obtained from a man aged 18 to 30 in good health and CMV-seronegative. V gene TRBV30 combines with J gene TRBJ2-7; TRBD2 agrees at 9 bases. Sequenced: PBMCs. The CDR3 coding sequence is TGTGCTGGGAAGAGCGGGGGGTTCTTCCACGAGCAGTACTTC. It encodes CAGKSGGFFHEQYF. The whole variable domain, filled in from reference TRBV30 and TRBJ2-7, reads SQTIHQWPATLVQPVGSPLSLECTVEGTSNPNLYWYRQAAGRGLQLLFYSVGIGQISSEVPQNLSASRPQDRQFILSSKKLLLSDSGFYLCAGKSGGFFHEQYFGPGTRLTVT.